The 27 T cell receptor beta chains presented below share a single source sample, sequenced in a study of blood T cell repertoires in COVID-19. The protocol was immunoSEQ multiplex PCR, while the TCRdb copy is restricted to in-frame clones and leaves out a portion. The data contain approximately 210,000 clones, roughly four fifths of them singletons. The material sequenced was peripheral blood. The receptor set was obtained from a woman aged 70-85 years with active or convalescent COVID-19.

V and J are TRBV29-1 and TRBJ1-2, with TRBD1 identical over 8 bases. The J segment lost 4 bases and the V segment lost 7 bases, leaving 20 bases of the junction unmatched. The germline CDR1 and CDR2 sequences are SQVTM and ANQGSEA. This CDR3 comprises 17 residues. CDR3 amino acids: CSAQSQKMTGARYGYTF. DNA of the CDR3: TGCAGCGCCCAAAGCCAGAAAATGACAGGGGCGCGCTATGGCTACACCTTC. The entire variable domain, with the rest obtained from reference TRBV29-1 and TRBJ1-2, is as follows: SAVISQKPSRDICQRGTSLTIQCQVDSQVTMMFWYRQQPGQSLTLIATANQGSEATYESGFVIDKFPISRPNLTFSTLTVSNMSPEDSSIYLCSAQSQKMTGARYGYTFGSGTRLTVV.

The rearrangement uses TRBV21-1 and TRBJ1-1; the tabulated D call, TRBD1, remains unverified against the DNA. TRBV21-1 is deemed a pseudogene. CDR3 size: 15 residues. The CDR3 DNA follows: TGTGCCAGCAGCAAAGTGGACAGGTTGAACACTGAAGCTTTCTTT. This gives the protein CASSKVDRLNTEAFF.

A remark on this clone: Because the CDR3's place on the DNA is in doubt, the DNA is left out and the CDR3 is given as listed by TCRdb. The gene calls are TRBV19 and TRBJ2-1; the table's D call, TRBD2, was not checked against the DNA. The V gene's germline CDR1 is LNHDA and CDR2 SQIVND (reference sequence). The length of the CDR3 is 14 amino acids, counting both ends. CDR3 protein: CASSIVASGSNPFF.

This chain connects TRBV19 to TRBJ2-1; 10 nucleotides agree with TRBD2. Germline lookup yields CDR1 LNHDA and CDR2 SQIVND (reference sequence). The CDR3 sequence is 15 residues long. Trimming removed 2 bases from V and 6 bases from J; junction bases left unmatched: 4. The CDR3 loop reads CASSIRTSGPNEQFF. CDR3 bases: TGTGCCAGTAGTATAAGGACTAGCGGTCCCAATGAGCAGTTCTTC.

V is TRBV5-4 and J is TRBJ2-1; TRBD1 matches at 9 bases. CDR3 size: 15 residues. Looked up from germline, CDR1 is SGHNT and CDR2 is YYREEE (reference sequence). Trimming at V came to 4 bases and at J to 2 bases, leaving 4 bases not matched to a gene. The CDR3 DNA reads TGTGCCAGCAGCCAACAGGGGGCGCCCTACAATGAGCAGTTCTTC. Translated, it gives CASSQQGAPYNEQFF.

The gene calls are TRBV5-6 and TRBJ1-1; TRBD1 might be the D (5 bases). With 3 bases removed from V and 2 bases from J, the gap between germline ends came to 14 bases. Germline V gene lookup returns CDR1 SGHDT and CDR2 YYEEEE. This CDR3 spans 15 amino acids. CDR3 in DNA: TGTGCCAGCAGCTCCATTTACGGGGGAAACACTGAAGCTTTCTTT. Translation: CASSSIYGGNTEAFF.

In its sample, this clone was seen once. The chain links TRBV23-1 to TRBJ1-3; D might be TRBD1 (5 bases). TRBV23-1 is an ORF, and what it does is uncertain. V was cut by 8 bases and J by 0 bases, with 11 bases left in between. This CDR3 region has 14 residues. The CDR3, as DNA: TGCGCCAGCCGTTCGGGGGGCTCTGGAAACACCATATATTTT. Protein product: CASRSGGSGNTIYF.

The table lists this clone with a count of one. The rearrangement joins TRBV19 to TRBJ2-3, with 9 bases fitting TRBD2. V lost 6 bases, J lost 0 bases, and 10 bases stayed unmatched. Germline CDR1 and CDR2: LNHDA and SQIVND (reference sequence). The CDR3 is made up of 17 amino acids. The CDR3 DNA is TGTGCCAGTAGGCGACTAGCGGTGTTATCTAGCACAGATACGCAGTATTTT. Amino acids: CASRRLAVLSSTDTQYF.

This clone has just one count. V gene TRBV7-2 combines with J gene TRBJ2-7; tentative D call: TRBD1 (5 bases). Germline V gene lookup returns CDR1 SGHTA and CDR2 FQGNSA. This CDR3 is built from 18 residues. V was trimmed by 0 bases and J by 0 bases, leaving 18 bases between them. The CDR3 here is CASSLASYLDTYSYEQYF. The CDR3 region has the DNA TGTGCCAGCAGCTTAGCATCCTATTTGGACACTTACTCCTACGAGCAGTACTTC.

The rearrangement joins TRBV18 to TRBJ2-7, with D perhaps TRBD2 (7 bases). Deletions cut 2 bases from V and 3 bases from J, with 14 bases between. Germline lookup yields CDR1 KGHSH and CDR2 LQKENI. The CDR3 is made up of 15 amino acids. CDR3 sequence reads: CASSPLGGAYYEQYF. The CDR3 DNA reads TGTGCCAGCTCACCATTGGGGGGGGCCTACTACGAGCAGTACTTC.

The genes are TRBV19 and TRBJ2-7; 12 bases fit TRBD1. The CDR3 has 14 amino acids. CDR1 is LNHDA, CDR2 SQIVND, per germline (reference sequence). Germline trimming cut 5 bases from V and 8 bases from J; bases unmatched to any gene: 7. CDR3 region: CASSFTGTGGKQYF. Written as DNA, the CDR3 is TGTGCCAGTAGTTTTACCGGGACAGGGGGCAAGCAGTACTTC.

The V call is TRBV6-1, the J call TRBJ1-1, with 7 bases lining up with TRBD1. The germline V gene encodes CDR1 MNHNS and CDR2 SASEGT. This CDR3 contains 14 residues. The V gene end was trimmed by 3 bases and the J gene end by 2 bases; junction bases not matched to a gene: 3. CDR3 DNA sequence: TGTGCCAGCAGTGAGGACAGGTCCAACACTGAAGCTTTCTTT. It codes for CASSEDRSNTEAFF.

The chain has TRBV3-1 (or the pseudogene TRBV3-2) and TRBJ2-3; D perhaps matches TRBD2 (6 bases). CDR1 and CDR2 from the germline V gene are LGHDT and YNNKEL (reference sequence). Trimming stripped 4 bases from V and 2 bases from J, with 13 bases between. This CDR3 spans 15 amino acids. CDR3 nucleotide sequence: TGTGCCAGCAGCCCGCGGGGAGTGTTCACAGATACGCAGTATTTT. Its translation: CASSPRGVFTDTQYF.

This chain joins TRBV19 and TRBJ2-7; 11 bases agree with TRBD1. The CDR3 loop spans 15 amino acids. Germline V gene data show CDR1 as LNHDA and CDR2 as SQIVND (reference sequence). Germline trimming cut 1 base from V and 4 bases from J; bases unmatched to any gene: 3. In DNA, the CDR3 is TGTGCCAGTAGTATAGGGACAGGGGGCAGGTACGAGCAGTACTTC. This translates into CASSIGTGGRYEQYF.

The V call is TRBV24-1, the J call TRBJ1-2, with 8 bases lining up with TRBD1. With V trimmed by 4 bases and J by 6 bases, 9 bases remained unmatched. This CDR3 has 15 amino acids. Germline values: CDR1 KGHDR, CDR2 SFDVKD. The CDR3 is CATSDPGTGFDGYTF. In nucleotides, the CDR3 is TGTGCCACCAGTGACCCGGGGACAGGATTCGATGGCTACACCTTC.

In this sample, this clone turned up a few times. This sequence joins TRBV6-4 and TRBJ2-3; 8 bases are a match to TRBD1. The J segment lost 2 bases and the V segment lost 6 bases, leaving 7 bases of the junction unmatched. This CDR3 region has 15 residues. CDR1 is MRHNA and CDR2 is SNTAGT in the germline V gene. CDR3 loop: CASSKGQADTDTQYF. In nucleotides, the CDR3 is TGTGCCAGCAGCAAGGGACAGGCAGACACAGATACGCAGTATTTT.

The rearrangement uses TRBV28 and TRBJ2-7, with TRBD2 identical over 7 bases. The germline CDR1 and CDR2 sequences are MDHEN and SYDVKM. The ends lost 1 base at V and 7 bases at J; junction bases unmatched: 7. The CDR3 sequence is 14 residues long. The CDR3 region is CASSLSSGVREQYF. The DNA of the CDR3 is TGTGCCAGCAGTTTATCCAGCGGGGTTCGGGAGCAGTACTTC.

The V call is TRBV5-1, the J call TRBJ2-1, with D possibly matching TRBD2 (6 bases). This CDR3 contains 15 residues. V was clipped by 0 bases and J by 6 bases, with 13 bases between them. Germline CDR1 is SGHRS and CDR2 is YFSETQ. The CDR3 is CASSLVPTGGNEQFF. In nucleotides, the CDR3 is TGCGCCAGCAGCTTGGTTCCTACCGGGGGCAATGAGCAGTTCTTC. Full variable domain (remainder filled in from reference TRBV5-1 and TRBJ2-1): KAGVTQTPRYLIKTRGQQVTLSCSPISGHRSVSWYQQTPGQGLQFLFEYFSETQRNKGNFPGRFSGRQFSNSRSEMNVSTLELGDSALYLCASSLVPTGGNEQFFGPGTRLTVL.

This clone was found a few times. The V call is TRBV28, the J call TRBJ1-2, with 9 positions matching TRBD1. The CDR3 loop spans 15 amino acids. V trimming: 10 bases; J trimming: 8 bases; junction bases outside the gene matches: 17. Germline V gene lookup returns CDR1 MDHEN and CDR2 SYDVKM. CDR3: CATGGRDREGRGYTF. The CDR3 DNA reads as TGTGCCACTGGGGGCCGGGACAGGGAAGGGAGAGGCTACACCTTC.

The chain uses TRBV9 and TRBJ2-2; 7 nucleotides agree with TRBD1. The CDR3 contains 15 residues. The V gene end was trimmed by 4 bases and the J gene end by 1 base; junction bases not matched to a gene: 4. The germline V gene encodes CDR1 SGDLS and CDR2 YYNGEE. The CDR3 nucleotides are TGTGCCAGCAGCCACGGGACAGAGAACACCGGGGAGCTGTTTTTT. Protein product: CASSHGTENTGELFF.

The chain recombines TRBV5-1 with TRBJ2-1; D is uncertain. Germline V lookup: CDR1 SGHRS, CDR2 YFSETQ. V lost 0 bases, J lost 5 bases, and 9 bases lay in between. The CDR3 totals 14 residues. The CDR3 region is CASSLAESHNEQFF. The CDR3 coding sequence is TGCGCCAGCAGCTTGGCTGAGTCCCACAATGAGCAGTTCTTC.

In DNA, the CDR3 is TGTGCCAGCAGTTACAGCGGCTCTGGAAACACCATATATTTT. Residues: CASSYSGSGNTIYF. This chain joins TRBV6-5 and TRBJ1-3; the D is unclear. The CDR3 has 14 residues. V gave up 2 bases and J gave up 0 bases, with 5 bases separating them. Germline CDR1 and CDR2: MNHEY and SVGAGI.

This chain uses TRBV7-7 with TRBJ2-1, with 7 bases that match TRBD2. The CDR3 consists of 15 residues. Germline V gene sequence: CDR1 SSHAT, CDR2 FNYEAQ (reference sequence). With 2 bases clipped from V and 0 bases from J, the junction kept 1 base outside the gene matches. CDR3 sequence (DNA): TGTGCCAGCAGCTTATCTAGCGGCTCCTACAATGAGCAGTTCTTC. Translated: CASSLSSGSYNEQFF.

The V call is TRBV4-1, the J call TRBJ2-3; possible D gene TRBD1, 6 bases. CDR1 and CDR2 (germline): MGHRA, YSYEKL. Trimming left V 4 bases short and J 2 bases short, with 13 bases between. The CDR3 is made up of 15 amino acids. CDR3 in DNA: TGCGCCAGCAGCCTACGGGACACCTTCACAGATACGCAGTATTTT. This sequence encodes CASSLRDTFTDTQYF.

The chain has TRBV27 and TRBJ2-7, with 11 bases that match TRBD1. CDR1 is MNHEY and CDR2 is SMNVEV in the germline V gene (reference sequence). This CDR3 is 14 amino acids long. After removal of 4 bases from V and 6 bases from J, the junction contained 5 bases not matched to a gene. The CDR3: CASSYGQGAGEQYF. In DNA form, the CDR3 reads TGTGCCAGCAGTTATGGACAGGGGGCCGGCGAGCAGTACTTC.

The chain has TRBV5-1 and TRBJ2-1; perhaps TRBD2 as D (6 bases). CDR3 size: 15 residues. Trimming took off 0 bases at V and 15 bases at J, with 22 bases between the two ends. Germline loops: CDR1 SGHRS, CDR2 YFSETQ. CDR3 loop: CASSLASASRERSFF. Written as DNA, the CDR3 is TGCGCCAGCAGCTTGGCCTCTGCTAGCCGGGAGAGGTCGTTCTTC. The full variable domain, in which reference TRBV5-1 and TRBJ2-1 provide the parts outside the CDR3, is KAGVTQTPRYLIKTRGQQVTLSCSPISGHRSVSWYQQTPGQGLQFLFEYFSETQRNKGNFPGRFSGRQFSNSRSEMNVSTLELGDSALYLCASSLASASRERSFFGPGTRLTVL.

The chain employs TRBV24-1 and TRBJ2-3; 7 positions agree with TRBD2. CDR3 size: 12 residues. The germline CDR1 and CDR2 sequences are KGHDR and SFDVKD. Unmatched junction bases numbered 2, after V lost 7 bases and J lost 5 bases. The CDR3 loop reads CATSREGDTQYF. In DNA form, the CDR3 reads TGTGCCACCAGCAGGGAGGGAGATACGCAGTATTTT.